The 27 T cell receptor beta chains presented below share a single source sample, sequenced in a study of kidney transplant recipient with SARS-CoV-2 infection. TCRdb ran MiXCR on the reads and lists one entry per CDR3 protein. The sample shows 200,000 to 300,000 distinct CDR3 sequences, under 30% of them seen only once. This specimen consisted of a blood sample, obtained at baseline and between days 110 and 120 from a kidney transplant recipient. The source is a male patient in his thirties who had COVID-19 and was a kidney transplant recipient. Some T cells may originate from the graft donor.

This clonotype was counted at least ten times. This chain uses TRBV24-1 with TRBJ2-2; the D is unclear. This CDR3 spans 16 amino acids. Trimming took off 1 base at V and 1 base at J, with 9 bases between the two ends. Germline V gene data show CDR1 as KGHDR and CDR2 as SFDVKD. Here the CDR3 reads CATSDFSDLNTGELFF. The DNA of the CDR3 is TGTGCCACCAGTGATTTCTCTGATTTGAACACCGGGGAGCTGTTTTTT.

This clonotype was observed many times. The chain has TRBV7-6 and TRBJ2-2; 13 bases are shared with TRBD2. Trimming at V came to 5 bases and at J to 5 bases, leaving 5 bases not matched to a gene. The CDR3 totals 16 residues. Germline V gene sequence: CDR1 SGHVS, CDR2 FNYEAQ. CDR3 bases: TGTGCCAGCAGCCTGAAACTAGCGGGGGGGACCGGGGAGCTGTTTTTT. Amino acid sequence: CASSLKLAGGTGELFF.

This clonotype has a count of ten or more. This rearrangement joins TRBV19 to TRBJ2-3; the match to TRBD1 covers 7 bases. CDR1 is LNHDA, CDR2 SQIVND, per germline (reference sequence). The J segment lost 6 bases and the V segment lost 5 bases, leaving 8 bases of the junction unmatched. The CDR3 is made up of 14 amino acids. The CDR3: CASSAQDRPDTQYF. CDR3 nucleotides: TGTGCCAGTAGTGCCCAGGACAGGCCTGATACGCAGTATTTT.

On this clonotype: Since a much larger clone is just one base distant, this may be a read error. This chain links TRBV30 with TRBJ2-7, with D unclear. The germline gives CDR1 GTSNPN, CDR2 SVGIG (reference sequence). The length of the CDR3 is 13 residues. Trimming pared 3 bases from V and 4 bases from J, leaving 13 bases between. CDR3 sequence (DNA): TGTGCCTGGAGAGGGAAAGATTTATACGAGCAGTACTTC. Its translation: CAWRGKDLYEQYF.

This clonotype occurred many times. The CDR3 DNA reads as TGTGCCACCAGCAGAGACAGGATCAACAATGAGCAGTTCTTC. Translated: CATSRDRINNEQFF. The chain joins TRBV15 to TRBJ2-1; D gene unclear. Trimming took 0 bases from V and 5 from J, leaving 8 bases between them. CDR3 length equals 14 residues. Germline CDR1 reads LNHNV; CDR2 reads YYDKDF (reference sequence).

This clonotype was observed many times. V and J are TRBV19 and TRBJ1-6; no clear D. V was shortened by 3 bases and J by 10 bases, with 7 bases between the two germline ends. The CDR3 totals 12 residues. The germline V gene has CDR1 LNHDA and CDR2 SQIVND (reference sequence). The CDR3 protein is CASSMDGSPLHF. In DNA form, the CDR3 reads TGTGCCAGTAGTATGGACGGATCACCCCTCCACTTT.

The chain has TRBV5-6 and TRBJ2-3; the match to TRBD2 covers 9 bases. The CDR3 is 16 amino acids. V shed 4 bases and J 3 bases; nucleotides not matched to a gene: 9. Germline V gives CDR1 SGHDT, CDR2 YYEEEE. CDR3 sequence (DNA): TGTGCCAGCAGCCAGGGGACTAGCAGATCTACAGATACGCAGTATTTT. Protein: CASSQGTSRSTDTQYF.

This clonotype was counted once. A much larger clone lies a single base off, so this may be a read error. The CDR3 DNA follows: TGTGCCAGCGGCGGTTGGTGTAAGGCTGGAAAGACCTATGGCTACACCTTC. Amino acids: CASGGWCKAGKTYGYTF. The rearrangement uses TRBV11-1 and TRBJ1-2; D gene unclear. The ends were cut back, 8 bases at V and 4 bases at J, with 26 bases in the middle. Germline values: CDR1 SGHAT, CDR2 FQDESV (reference sequence). The CDR3 runs to 17 residues. The entire variable domain, with the rest obtained from reference TRBV11-1 and TRBJ1-2, is as follows: EAEVAQSPRYKITEKSQAVAFWCDPISGHATLYWYRQILGQGPELLVQFQDESVVDDSQLPKDRFSAERLKGVDSTLKIQPAELGDSAMYLCASGGWCKAGKTYGYTFGSGTRLTVV.

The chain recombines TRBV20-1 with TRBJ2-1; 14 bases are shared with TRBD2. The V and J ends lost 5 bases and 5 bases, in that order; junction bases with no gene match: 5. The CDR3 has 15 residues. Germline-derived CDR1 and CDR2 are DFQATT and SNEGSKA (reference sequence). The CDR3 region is CSALGLAGGNNEQFF. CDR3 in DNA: TGCAGTGCTTTAGGACTAGCGGGAGGAAACAATGAGCAGTTCTTC.

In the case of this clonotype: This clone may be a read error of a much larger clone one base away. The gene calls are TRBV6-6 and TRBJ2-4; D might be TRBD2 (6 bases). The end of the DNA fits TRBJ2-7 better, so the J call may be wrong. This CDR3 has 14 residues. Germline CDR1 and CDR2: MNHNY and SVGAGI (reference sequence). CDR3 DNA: TGTGCCAGCAGTTATGGTAGCGGAGCCCACGAGCAGTACTTC. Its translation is CASSYGSGAHEQYF.

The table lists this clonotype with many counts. The CDR3 region is CASIAGFINQPQHF. In DNA form, the CDR3 reads TGTGCCAGCATTGCAGGGTTCATCAATCAGCCCCAGCATTTT. J is TRBJ1-5 and V is TRBV6-5, with D perhaps TRBD1 (5 bases). The CDR3 contains 14 residues. CDR1 is MNHEY, CDR2 SVGAGI, per germline. V was clipped by 7 bases and J by 3 bases, with 13 bases between them.

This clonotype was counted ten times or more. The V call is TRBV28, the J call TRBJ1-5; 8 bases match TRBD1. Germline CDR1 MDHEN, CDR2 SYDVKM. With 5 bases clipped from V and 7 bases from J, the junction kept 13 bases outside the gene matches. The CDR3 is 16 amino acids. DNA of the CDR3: TGTGCCAGCAGTGAGATGGACAGGGCCCTCGAACAGCCCCAGCATTTT. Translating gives CASSEMDRALEQPQHF.

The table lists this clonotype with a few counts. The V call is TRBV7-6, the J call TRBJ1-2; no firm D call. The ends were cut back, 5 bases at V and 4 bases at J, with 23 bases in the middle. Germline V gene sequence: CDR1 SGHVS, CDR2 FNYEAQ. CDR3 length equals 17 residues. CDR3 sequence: CASSNIYESRKTYGYTF. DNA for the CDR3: TGTGCCAGCAGCAATATATATGAATCTCGAAAGACCTATGGCTACACCTTC.

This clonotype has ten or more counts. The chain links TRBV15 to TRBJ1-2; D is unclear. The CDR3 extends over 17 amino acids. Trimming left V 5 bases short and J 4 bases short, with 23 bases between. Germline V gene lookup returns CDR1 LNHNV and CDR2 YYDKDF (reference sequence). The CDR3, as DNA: TGTGCCACCAGCCAAGTGTTAAGGTGTGGAAAGACCTATGGCTACACCTTC. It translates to CATSQVLRCGKTYGYTF. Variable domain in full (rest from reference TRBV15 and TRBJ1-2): DAMVIQNPRYQVTQFGKPVTLSCSQTLNHNVMYWYQQKSSQAPKLLFHYYDKDFNNEADTPDNFQSRRPNTSFCFLDIRSPGLGDTAMYLCATSQVLRCGKTYGYTFGSGTRLTVV.

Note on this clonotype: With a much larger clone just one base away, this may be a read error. The CDR3 nucleotides read TGCAGTGCTGGCGGACAGGCCAATGAGCAGCTCTTC. Its translation is CSAGGQANEQLF. The chain couples TRBV20-1 to TRBJ2-1, with TRBD1 matching 7 bases. CDR1 is DFQATT and CDR2 is SNEGSKA in the germline V gene (reference sequence). The CDR3 is made up of 12 amino acids.

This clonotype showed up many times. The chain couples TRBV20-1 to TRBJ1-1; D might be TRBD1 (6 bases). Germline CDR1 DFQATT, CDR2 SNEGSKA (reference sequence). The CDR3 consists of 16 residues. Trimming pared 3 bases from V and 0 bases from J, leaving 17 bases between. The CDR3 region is CSASGGTFSLNTEAFF. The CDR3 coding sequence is TGCAGTGCTAGCGGGGGGACATTTAGCCTGAACACTGAAGCTTTCTTT.

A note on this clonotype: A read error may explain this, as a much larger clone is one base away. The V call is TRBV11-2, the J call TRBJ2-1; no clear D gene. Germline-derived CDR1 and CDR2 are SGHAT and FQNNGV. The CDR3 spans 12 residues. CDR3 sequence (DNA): TGTGCCAGCGGCTTAGTCTCCAATGAGCAGTTCTTC. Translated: CASGLVSNEQFF.

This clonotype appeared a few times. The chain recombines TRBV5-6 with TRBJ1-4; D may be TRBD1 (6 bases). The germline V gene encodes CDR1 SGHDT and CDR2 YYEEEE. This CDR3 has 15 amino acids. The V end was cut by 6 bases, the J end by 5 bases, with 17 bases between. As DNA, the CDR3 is TGTGCCAGCAACCCAGGGGCAGGGTCAAATGAAAAACTGTTTTTT. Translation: CASNPGAGSNEKLFF. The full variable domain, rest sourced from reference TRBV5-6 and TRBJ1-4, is DAGVTQSPTHLIKTRGQQVTLRCSPKSGHDTVSWYQQALGQGPQFIFQYYEEEERQRGNFPDRFSGHQFPNYSSELNVNALLLGDSALYLCASNPGAGSNEKLFFGSGTQLSVL.

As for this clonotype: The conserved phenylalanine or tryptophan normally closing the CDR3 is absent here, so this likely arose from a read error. DNA for the CDR3: TGTGCCAGCAGCTCAGAACAGGGAAACACTGAAGCTTTCTCT. This sequence encodes CASSSEQGNTEAFS. The chain has TRBV6-4 and TRBJ1-1, with D perhaps matching TRBD1 (6 bases). Trimming removed 6 bases at V and 2 bases at J, with 13 bases between. CDR3 size: 14 residues. CDR1 and CDR2 (germline): MRHNA, SNTAGT.

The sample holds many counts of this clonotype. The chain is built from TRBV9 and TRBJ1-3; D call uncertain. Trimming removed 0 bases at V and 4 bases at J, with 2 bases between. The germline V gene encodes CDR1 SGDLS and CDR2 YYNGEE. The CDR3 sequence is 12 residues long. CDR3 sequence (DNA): TGTGCCAGCAGCGTAGCAGGAAACACCATATATTTT. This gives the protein CASSVAGNTIYF. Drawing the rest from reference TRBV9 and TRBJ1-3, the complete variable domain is DSGVTQTPKHLITATGQRVTLRCSPRSGDLSVYWYQQSLDQGLQFLIQYYNGEERAKGNILERFSAQQFPDLHSELNLSSLELGDSALYFCASSVAGNTIYFGEGSWLTVV.

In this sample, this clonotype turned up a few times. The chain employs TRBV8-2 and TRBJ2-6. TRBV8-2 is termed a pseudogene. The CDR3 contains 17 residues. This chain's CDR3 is CGIRPRITQSRANVLTF. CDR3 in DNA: TGTGGCATTCGACCGAGGATAACACAAAGTCGGGCCAACGTCCTGACTTTC.

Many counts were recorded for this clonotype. This CDR3 is CASSRPLFTRKTYGYTF. For the CDR3, the DNA is TGTGCCAGCAGCCGCCCCCTGTTTACCCGAAAGACCTATGGCTACACCTTC. The rearrangement joins TRBV7-8 to TRBJ1-2; D unresolved. V lost 5 bases and J 4 bases, leaving 23 bases between the germline ends. CDR3 length: 17 residues. Germline-derived CDR1 and CDR2 are SGHVS and FQNEAQ.

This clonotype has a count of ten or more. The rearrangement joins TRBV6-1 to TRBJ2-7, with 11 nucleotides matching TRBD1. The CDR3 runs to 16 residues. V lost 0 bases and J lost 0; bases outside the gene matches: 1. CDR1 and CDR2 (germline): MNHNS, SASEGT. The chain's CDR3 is CASSEAGTGGSYEQYF. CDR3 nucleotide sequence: TGTGCCAGCAGTGAAGCGGGGACAGGGGGCTCCTACGAGCAGTACTTC.

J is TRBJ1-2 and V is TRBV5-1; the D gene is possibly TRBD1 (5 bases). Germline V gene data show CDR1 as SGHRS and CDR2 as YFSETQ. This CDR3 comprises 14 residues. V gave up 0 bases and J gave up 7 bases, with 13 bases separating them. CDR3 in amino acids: CASSLEGTACGYTF. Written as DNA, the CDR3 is TGCGCCAGCAGCTTGGAGGGGACGGCCTGTGGCTACACCTTC.

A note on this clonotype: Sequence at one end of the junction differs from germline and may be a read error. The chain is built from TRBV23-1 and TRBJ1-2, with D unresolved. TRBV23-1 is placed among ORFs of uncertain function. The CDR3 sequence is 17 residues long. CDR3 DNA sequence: TGCGCCAGCAGTCTCCTGCGGCTACGCAGAAAGACCTATGGCCACACCTTC. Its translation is CASSLLRLRRKTYGHTF.

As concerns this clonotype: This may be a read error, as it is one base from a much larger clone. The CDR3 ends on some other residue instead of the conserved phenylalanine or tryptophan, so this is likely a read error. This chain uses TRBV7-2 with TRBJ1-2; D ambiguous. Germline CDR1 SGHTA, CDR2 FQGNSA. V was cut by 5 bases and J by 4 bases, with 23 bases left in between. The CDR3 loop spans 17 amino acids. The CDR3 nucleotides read TGTGCCAGCAGCAGTGGCTACAGAGACGGAAAGACCTATGGCTACACCCTC. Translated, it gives CASSSGYRDGKTYGYTL.

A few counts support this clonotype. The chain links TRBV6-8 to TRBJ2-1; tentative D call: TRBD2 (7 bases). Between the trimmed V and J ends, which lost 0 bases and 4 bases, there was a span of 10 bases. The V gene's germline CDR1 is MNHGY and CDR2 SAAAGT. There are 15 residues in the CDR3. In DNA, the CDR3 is TGTGCCAGCAGTTACTCCGGGGGGCCGTACAATGAGCAGTTCTTC. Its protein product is CASSYSGGPYNEQFF.